Following are 25 T cell receptor beta chains from one sample sequenced in a study of T-cell memory formation after mild COVID-19. In TCRdb, the 5' RACE reads were re-called with MiXCR into one record per CDR3 protein. The sample contains roughly 170,000 distinct CDR3 sequences, approximately 18% of which appear only once. What was sequenced was PBMCs or a T cell subset sorted from them (not recorded which). Every receptor here comes from a man aged 18 to 29 who had mild COVID-19 (a few samples of this study predate the infection). Cell type and time point are not known.

The chain recombines TRBV7-2 with TRBJ2-7; maybe TRBD1 (6 bases). V lost 3 bases, J lost 2 bases, and 11 bases lay in between. CDR3 length equals 14 residues. Germline CDR1 and CDR2: SGHTA and FQGNSA. The CDR3 sequence: CASSLDSTPYEQYF. The CDR3 bases are TGTGCCAGCAGCTTGGACAGCACGCCCTACGAGCAGTACTTC.

In this sample, this clonotype turned up a few times. The rearrangement links TRBV24-1 to TRBJ2-1; D possibly corresponds to TRBD1 (6 bases). The CDR3 consists of 14 residues. CDR1 is KGHDR and CDR2 is SFDVKD in the germline V gene. V was pared by 1 base and J by 5 bases, with 8 bases between. CDR3 DNA: TGTGCCACCAGTGATTTCTACAGGGACAATGAGCAGTTCTTC. Its translation is CATSDFYRDNEQFF.

This clonotype occurred a few times. The V and J genes are TRBV19 and TRBJ1-5, with 7 bases matching TRBD1. With V trimmed by 1 base and J by 0 bases, 3 bases remained unmatched. Germline lookup yields CDR1 LNHDA and CDR2 SQIVND (reference sequence). The CDR3 loop spans 16 amino acids. CDR3 sequence reads: CASSIAGQTSNQPQHF. Written as DNA, the CDR3 is TGTGCCAGTAGTATAGCGGGACAGACTAGCAATCAGCCCCAGCATTTT.

The chain carries TRBV6-1 and TRBJ1-3; D not resolved. V lost 1 base and J 0 bases, leaving 13 bases between the germline ends. Per germline, CDR1 MNHNS and CDR2 SASEGT. The CDR3 spans 17 residues. The CDR3 DNA sequence: TGTGCCAGCAGTGAAGGCGTGAAGTTAAGCTCTGGAAACACCATATATTTT. Protein product: CASSEGVKLSSGNTIYF.

This clonotype was seen a handful of times. The V gene is TRBV6-4, the J gene TRBJ2-3; 7 bases align to TRBD2. CDR1 and CDR2 (germline): MRHNA, SNTAGT. This CDR3 region has 14 residues. Unmatched junction bases numbered 12, after V lost 9 bases and J lost 6 bases. CDR3 bases: TGTGCCAGTGCCCGAGGGCGGGGGTATGATACGCAGTATTTT. Translated, it gives CASARGRGYDTQYF.

This clonotype was recorded many times. The chain carries TRBV4-3 and TRBJ1-2; D remains unclear. This CDR3 has 14 amino acids. Per the germline V gene, CDR1 is LGHNA and CDR2 is YSLEER. Trimming cost V 2 bases and J 4 bases, with 11 bases left between them. For the CDR3, the DNA is TGCGCCAGCAGCCAACTGGCAGCTTCCTATGGCTACACCTTC. Its translation is CASSQLAASYGYTF.

This chain joins TRBV29-1 and TRBJ2-1, with D possibly TRBD2 on 7 matching bases. The ends were cut back, 3 bases at V and 7 bases at J, with 19 bases in the middle. Germline V CDR1 and CDR2: SQVTM, ANQGSEA. The CDR3 is 15 amino acids. The CDR3 DNA reads TGCAGCGTTGAGCGGTGGGCGGGGGCTCGGAATGAGCAGTTCTTC. Its translation: CSVERWAGARNEQFF.

As DNA, the CDR3 is TGTGCCAGTAGTCCCCCTATTGGCGGGGTTAGGAATGAGCAGTTCTTC. It translates to CASSPPIGGVRNEQFF. The chain carries TRBV19 and TRBJ2-1, with D perhaps matching TRBD2 (6 bases). CDR3 size: 16 residues. V dropped 5 bases and J dropped 7 bases, with 21 bases sitting between them. Germline-derived CDR1 and CDR2 are LNHDA and SQIVND (reference sequence).

This clonotype appeared a few times. The chain recombines TRBV5-1 with TRBJ2-5; 11 bases line up with TRBD1. V lost 4 bases, J lost 5 bases, and 7 bases stayed unmatched. This CDR3 has 15 amino acids. Germline CDR1 and CDR2: SGHRS and YFSETQ. As DNA, the CDR3 is TGCGCCAGCAGCAACGAAGGACAGGGGGCTGAGACCCAGTACTTC. It specifies CASSNEGQGAETQYF.

This clonotype was seen ten or more times. The chain recombines TRBV4-1 with TRBJ2-7; the D call may be TRBD1 or TRBD2 (5 bases each). V was trimmed by 6 bases and J by 2 bases, leaving 26 bases between them. The germline V gene has CDR1 MGHRA and CDR2 YSYEKL. This CDR3 has 18 amino acids. This CDR3 is CASSLHFRAGRVTYEQYV. The CDR3 nucleotides read TGCGCCAGCAGTCTACACTTTCGAGCAGGGAGAGTAACCTACGAGCAGTACGTC.

This clonotype occurred a few times. The chain combines TRBV20-1 with TRBJ1-6, with D uncertain. From germline, CDR1 is DFQATT and CDR2 SNEGSKA (reference sequence). This CDR3 has 13 amino acids. V was cut by 3 bases and J by 8 bases, with 11 bases left in between. Written as DNA, the CDR3 is TGCAGTGCTAGTAGCGGGGTGGATTCACCCCTCCACTTT. Translated, it gives CSASSGVDSPLHF.

This clonotype was picked up many times. The chain employs TRBV5-1 and TRBJ2-3; TRBD2 matches 7 bases. Germline CDR1 reads SGHRS; CDR2 reads YFSETQ. The CDR3 spans 15 residues. V lost 4 bases, J lost 6 bases, and 11 bases stayed unmatched. The CDR3 bases are TGCGCCAGCAGCCCCTTTCAGGGAGGGGCGGATACGCAGTATTTT. Its translation is CASSPFQGGADTQYF.

Only a few counts were recorded for this clonotype. The chain is built from TRBV11-2 and TRBJ1-5; 10 bases agree with TRBD1. In germline, CDR1 is SGHAT, CDR2 FQNNGV. V lost 4 bases to trimming and J lost 4 bases; unmatched junction nucleotides: 10. The CDR3 length is 17 residues. The CDR3 nucleotides read TGTGCCAGCAGCTCCTCGGGACAGGGGAGGGGAAATCAGCCCCAGCATTTT. Translation: CASSSSGQGRGNQPQHF.

The chain has TRBV12-3 or TRBV12-4 and TRBJ1-1, with D tentatively TRBD1 (6 bases). V shed 4 bases and J shed 2 bases, with 11 bases lying between them. This CDR3 comprises 14 residues. This chain's CDR3 is CASSYRTENTEAFF. The CDR3 DNA follows: TGTGCCAGCAGTTACCGGACAGAAAACACTGAAGCTTTCTTT.

The chain has TRBV14 and TRBJ1-4; D call uncertain. Trimming took off 4 bases at V and 10 bases at J, with 22 bases between the two ends. This CDR3 has 16 amino acids. Germline V gives CDR1 SGHDN, CDR2 FVKESK. The CDR3 coding sequence is TGTGCCAGCAGCCCCCGCGGTATTTTTGGGCGGGGAAAACTGTTTTTT. The encoded protein is CASSPRGIFGRGKLFF.

V gene TRBV10-3 combines with J gene TRBJ2-7; 10 nucleotides line up with TRBD1. The CDR3 runs 13 residues. Per germline, CDR1 ENHRY and CDR2 SYGVKD. V was clipped by 2 bases and J by 5 bases; unmatched bases: 0. In DNA form, the CDR3 reads TGTGCCATCAGTGAGGGACAGGGGGACGAGCAGTACGTC. Translating it yields CAISEGQGDEQYV.

This clonotype has only one observation. This sequence joins TRBV29-1 and TRBJ2-3; D is ambiguous. Germline-derived CDR1 and CDR2 are SQVTM and ANQGSEA. Trimming cost V 4 bases and J 2 bases, with 13 bases left between them. CDR3 length equals 14 residues. DNA for the CDR3: TGCAGCGTTGTTACTCGCAGGTTCACAGATACGCAGTATTTT. Protein sequence: CSVVTRRFTDTQYF.

This clonotype was counted at least ten times. The CDR3 sequence: CASSLRRGQPQHF. DNA for the CDR3: TGTGCCAGCAGCTTAAGGAGGGGGCAGCCCCAGCATTTT. The gene calls are TRBV7-9 and TRBJ1-5; D is possibly TRBD1 (6 bases). From germline, CDR1 is SEHNR and CDR2 FQNEAQ (reference sequence). This CDR3 is 13 amino acids long. V lost 2 bases and J lost 7, with 9 bases in between.

The chain is built from TRBV10-1 and TRBJ2-3; TRBD1 matches 9 bases. Germline-derived CDR1 and CDR2 are WNHNN and SYGVQD (reference sequence). This CDR3 contains 15 residues. The V and J ends lost 0 bases and 5 bases, in that order; junction bases with no gene match: 3. For the CDR3, the DNA is TGCGCCAGCAGTGAGTCGGGGACAGGGATAGATACGCAGTATTTT. It yields the protein CASSESGTGIDTQYF.

The chain uses TRBV7-2 and TRBJ1-5; tentative D call: TRBD1 (6 bases). Germline loops: CDR1 SGHTA, CDR2 FQGNSA. The CDR3 totals 15 residues. Trimming took 1 base from V and 5 from J, leaving 12 bases between them. The CDR3 sequence is CASSLEPGGHQPQHF. The CDR3 DNA reads as TGTGCCAGCAGCTTAGAGCCGGGGGGCCATCAGCCCCAGCATTTT.

The rearrangement uses TRBV28 and TRBJ1-1; weak D call: TRBD1 (6 bases). This CDR3 region has 14 residues. Germline V gene data show CDR1 as MDHEN and CDR2 as SYDVKM. V gave up 2 bases and J gave up 3 bases, with 10 bases separating them. The CDR3 sequence: CASSLPGQHTEAFF. CDR3 DNA sequence: TGTGCCAGCAGTTTACCCGGACAGCACACTGAAGCTTTCTTT.

V and J are TRBV7-2 and TRBJ2-3, with no clear D. The CDR3 extends over 12 amino acids. Germline V CDR1 and CDR2: SGHTA, FQGNSA. Between the trimmed V and J ends, which lost 5 bases and 9 bases, there was a span of 12 bases. DNA for the CDR3: TGTGCCAGCAGCGGGTCCGGCGTCACGCAGTATTTT. It yields the protein CASSGSGVTQYF.

The gene calls are TRBV5-1 and TRBJ1-1, with 9 nucleotides matching TRBD1. Germline V CDR1 and CDR2: SGHRS, YFSETQ. The junction had 5 bases not matched to a gene; V was cut back by 4 bases and J by 1 base. The CDR3 spans 15 residues. CDR3 sequence: CASSALQGANTEAFF. The CDR3 DNA sequence: TGCGCCAGCAGCGCCCTACAGGGGGCGAACACTGAAGCTTTCTTT.

This clonotype appeared once. The chain recombines TRBV12-3 or TRBV12-4 with TRBJ2-7, with D perhaps assigned TRBD1 or TRBD2 (5 bases each). Trimming removed 6 bases from V and 2 bases from J, with 14 bases in between. This CDR3 is 14 amino acids long. The CDR3 region is CASRQGTVAYEQYF. Here the CDR3 DNA reads TGTGCCAGCAGGCAAGGGACGGTGGCCTACGAGCAGTACTTC.

This chain connects TRBV7-6 to TRBJ2-7; D could derive from TRBD1 or TRBD2 (6 bases each). Trimming left V 2 bases short and J 5 bases short, with 10 bases between. The CDR3 contains 13 residues. Per the germline V gene, CDR1 is SGHVS and CDR2 is FNYEAQ. The CDR3 region is CASSLRGHDEQYV. CDR3 bases: TGTGCCAGCAGCTTACGGGGGCATGACGAGCAGTACGTC.